The source of this TCR beta chain is a study of shared clonotypes between healthy human individuals. Study at large: Researchers assigned three CD4 naive, three CD4 memory, two CD8 naive and one CD8 memory plate to each donor.

Cells designated naive CD8 were CD45RO-negative and were positively selected for CCR7, with terminally differentiated effector memory CD45RA+ cells excluded. HIV-negative, healthy adults without recent acute infections or vaccinations were the donors. This clone was seen only a few times. When replicate PCRs were run on sorted subsets, they used 150 to 200 ng DNA, about 31,000 T cell genomes. Clones were sequenced by immunoSEQ multiplex PCR, and TCRdb holds only the in-frame ones, with some missing. The sample carries about 1.9 million clones, roughly 93% recorded once. The CDR3 spans 11 residues. Trimming removed 8 bases from V and 1 base from J, with 5 bases in between. Germline V gene sequence: CDR1 LNHDA, CDR2 SQIVND (reference sequence).

The TCR sequence derives from a man between 18 and 35 years old in good health. Some clones in this sample may be carry-over from other donors' samples. The rearrangement joins TRBV19 to TRBJ1-1; D unclear. The sequenced sample consisted of naive CD8+ T cells from PBMCs. DNA of the CDR3: TGTGCCAGTGGATGGAACACTGAAGCTTTCTTT. Protein product: CASGWNTEAFF.